One sample yielded the 18 T cell receptor beta chains listed below, sequenced in a study of blood T cell repertoires in COVID-19. Clones were sequenced by immunoSEQ multiplex PCR, and TCRdb holds only the in-frame ones, with some missing. The sample has under 95,000 clones, approximately 86% seen once; the top ten hold around 20%. Sequencing was done on a sample of peripheral blood. All receptors derive from an elderly woman with acute or convalescent COVID-19.

CDR3: CASSPRSQRGNTGELFF. CDR3 bases: TGTGCCAGCAGCCCTCGTAGTCAGCGGGGTAACACCGGGGAGCTGTTTTTT. The rearrangement links TRBV9 to TRBJ2-2, with 7 bases identical to TRBD2. After removal of 4 bases from V and 2 bases from J, the junction contained 11 bases not matched to a gene. The germline CDR1 and CDR2 sequences are SGDLS and YYNGEE. CDR3 size: 17 residues.

The J gene is TRBJ1-1, the V gene TRBV3-1 (or the pseudogene TRBV3-2); D not resolved. Trimming pared 4 bases from V and 5 bases from J, leaving 11 bases between. Per the germline V gene, CDR1 is LGHDT and CDR2 is YNNKEL (reference sequence). This CDR3 has 13 residues. The CDR3 nucleotides read TGTGCCAGCAGCCGAGGCGGGTGGACTGAAGCTTTCTTT. Protein sequence: CASSRGGWTEAFF.

This chain links TRBV5-1 with TRBJ1-3; a possible D gene is TRBD1 (5 bases). The CDR3 totals 15 residues. The V gene's germline CDR1 is SGHRS and CDR2 YFSETQ. Trimming removed 4 bases at V and 4 bases at J, with 15 bases between. The CDR3 DNA sequence: TGCGCCAGCAGCGCAGGACAAGGGCGCGGAAACACCATATATTTT. Translated, it gives CASSAGQGRGNTIYF.

The rearrangement links TRBV7-8 to TRBJ1-5; D perhaps matches TRBD1 (6 bases). Trimming removed 0 bases from V and 6 bases from J, with 9 bases in between. The CDR3 spans 14 residues. Germline CDR1 SGHVS, CDR2 FQNEAQ. The CDR3 here is CASSLAGASQPQHF. The CDR3 DNA reads TGTGCCAGCAGCTTAGCGGGGGCCAGTCAGCCCCAGCATTTT. The full variable domain, rest sourced from reference TRBV7-8 and TRBJ1-5, is GAGVSQSPRYKVAKRGQDVALRCDPISGHVSLFWYQQALGQGPEFLTYFQNEAQLDKSGLPSDRFFAERPEGSVSTLKIQRTQQEDSAVYLCASSLAGASQPQHFGDGTRLSIL.

This clone was seen a handful of times. This chain connects TRBV27 to TRBJ2-2; perhaps TRBD1 as D (6 bases). Trimming took 10 bases from V and 6 from J, leaving 12 bases between them. The CDR3 loop spans 12 amino acids. Germline assignment: CDR1 MNHEY and CDR2 SMNVEV (reference sequence). The CDR3 nucleotides are TGTGCCATCCAAACAGGGCCCGGGGAGCTGTTTTTT. Translated: CAIQTGPGELFF.

The chain is built from TRBV3-1 (or the pseudogene TRBV3-2) and TRBJ1-1; D gene uncertain. This CDR3 spans 15 amino acids. Per the germline V gene, CDR1 is LGHDT and CDR2 is YNNKEL (reference sequence). Trimming removed 4 bases from V and 4 bases from J, with 16 bases in between. CDR3 loop: CASSRRGGEGTEAFF. The CDR3, as DNA: TGTGCCAGCAGCCGCAGAGGTGGGGAGGGCACTGAAGCTTTCTTT.

The chain has TRBV7-8 and TRBJ2-5; TRBD2 matches 8 bases. The trim removed 4 bases at V and 5 bases at J, leaving 9 bases unmatched. Germline CDR1 and CDR2: SGHVS and FQNEAQ. This CDR3 is 15 amino acids long. The CDR3 here is CASSYGLAGRETQYF. Here the CDR3 DNA reads TGTGCCAGCAGCTATGGACTAGCAGGGCGGGAGACCCAGTACTTC. The whole variable domain, remainder taken from reference TRBV7-8 and TRBJ2-5, is GAGVSQSPRYKVAKRGQDVALRCDPISGHVSLFWYQQALGQGPEFLTYFQNEAQLDKSGLPSDRFFAERPEGSVSTLKIQRTQQEDSAVYLCASSYGLAGRETQYFGPGTRLLVL.

J is TRBJ1-6 and V is TRBV2; the D gene is possibly TRBD1 (6 bases). V lost 8 bases and J 0 bases, leaving 11 bases between the germline ends. This CDR3 is 15 amino acids long. The germline gives CDR1 SNHLY, CDR2 FYNNEI. The CDR3 region has the DNA TGTGCCAGCGGGACATTGAGCTCCTATAATTCACCCCTCCACTTT. Translated: CASGTLSSYNSPLHF.

Written as DNA, the CDR3 is TGTGCCAGCAGCTTGCGGGGGGGCTACAAGGGGAACACTGAAGCTTTCTTT. It encodes CASSLRGGYKGNTEAFF. The V and J genes are TRBV5-6 and TRBJ1-1, with D perhaps TRBD1 (6 bases). This CDR3 comprises 17 residues. From germline, CDR1 is SGHDT and CDR2 YYEEEE. Trimming cost V 1 base and J 1 base, with 17 bases left between them.

This sequence joins TRBV9 and TRBJ1-5, with D maybe TRBD1 (6 bases). V was pared by 3 bases and J by 3 bases, with 13 bases between. CDR3 size: 15 residues. Germline loops: CDR1 SGDLS, CDR2 YYNGEE. The CDR3: CASSETGVYNQPQHF. DNA for the CDR3: TGTGCCAGCAGCGAGACAGGCGTTTACAATCAGCCCCAGCATTTT.

The rearrangement uses TRBV5-1 and TRBJ1-1, with a possible D match to TRBD1 (6 bases). V lost 2 bases to trimming and J lost 3 bases, with 11 bases between them. Germline V gene lookup returns CDR1 SGHRS and CDR2 YFSETQ. CDR3 length equals 14 residues. The CDR3 protein is CASSFAGGHTEAFF. CDR3 sequence (DNA): TGCGCCAGCAGCTTTGCCGGGGGGCACACTGAAGCTTTCTTT.

The genes are TRBV6-5 and TRBJ1-1; D uncertain. Trimming took off 8 bases at V and 1 base at J, with 11 bases between the two ends. Germline V lookup: CDR1 MNHEY, CDR2 SVGAGI. The CDR3 has 13 amino acids. The CDR3 spells CASQGRGNTEAFF. DNA for the CDR3: TGTGCCAGCCAAGGGAGAGGGAACACTGAAGCTTTCTTT.

V gene TRBV19 combines with J gene TRBJ1-5; tentatively, D is TRBD1 (5 bases). V shed 7 bases and J shed 3 bases, with 10 bases lying between them. The CDR3 consists of 13 residues. Germline CDR1 is LNHDA and CDR2 is SQIVND (reference sequence). CDR3 sequence: CASTNRYNQPQHF. The DNA for the CDR3 is TGTGCCAGTACCAACAGGTACAATCAGCCCCAGCATTTT.

This clone occurred once. The V gene is TRBV11-2, the J gene TRBJ1-1; the D gene is possibly TRBD1 (6 bases). This CDR3 contains 16 residues. Trimming removed 3 bases from V and 4 bases from J, with 18 bases in between. Per the germline V gene, CDR1 is SGHAT and CDR2 is FQNNGV. In DNA form, the CDR3 reads TGTGCCAGCAGCTTGGGCTCTATGGGGGCGGGCACTGAAGCTTTCTTT. It encodes CASSLGSMGAGTEAFF.

In DNA form, the CDR3 reads TGCGCCAGCAGCTTTAACTATCCGTGGGAGCAGTTCTTC. This gives the protein CASSFNYPWEQFF. The rearrangement links TRBV5-1 to TRBJ2-1; D remains unclear. The germline V and J ends were trimmed by 2 bases and 10 bases, with 13 bases remaining between them. Germline lookup yields CDR1 SGHRS and CDR2 YFSETQ. The CDR3 is 13 residues long.

J is TRBJ2-1 and V is TRBV6-6, with 12 bases matching TRBD2. Germline-derived CDR1 and CDR2 are MNHNY and SVGAGI (reference sequence). V trimming: 2 bases; J trimming: 10 bases; junction bases outside the gene matches: 9. The CDR3 covers 16 residues. DNA for the CDR3: TGTGCCAGCAGTTACGTCACGCTAGCGGGGGGGCGGGAGCAGTTCTTC. Translating gives CASSYVTLAGGREQFF.

V gene TRBV5-6 combines with J gene TRBJ1-3; the D is unclear. The CDR3 is made up of 14 amino acids. Germline CDR1 SGHDT, CDR2 YYEEEE. Between the trimmed V and J ends, which lost 4 bases and 3 bases, there was a span of 11 bases. The CDR3 loop is CASSPEANGNTIYF. CDR3 sequence (DNA): TGTGCCAGCAGCCCAGAAGCGAATGGAAACACCATATATTTT.

The chain has TRBV29-1 and TRBJ1-1; a possible D gene is TRBD1 (6 bases). The germline gives CDR1 SQVTM, CDR2 ANQGSEA. V dropped 4 bases and J dropped 4 bases, with 16 bases sitting between them. The CDR3 runs 14 residues. This CDR3 is CSVATGRGSTEAFF. The CDR3 bases are TGCAGCGTTGCGACAGGCCGAGGGAGCACTGAAGCTTTCTTT. Combining the CDR3 with reference TRBV29-1 and TRBJ1-1 gives the whole variable domain SAVISQKPSRDICQRGTSLTIQCQVDSQVTMMFWYRQQPGQSLTLIATANQGSEATYESGFVIDKFPISRPNLTFSTLTVSNMSPEDSSIYLCSVATGRGSTEAFFGQGTRLTVV.